One sample yielded the 9 T cell receptor beta chains listed below, sequenced in a study of cytomegalovirus exposure and HLA in healthy donors. The PCR ran on 60 Vbeta and 13 Jbeta primers. Some clones are missing from TCRdb's copy, which holds only in-frame ones; the method was immunoSEQ multiplex PCR. The table lists 55,000 or so clones. Sequencing used PBMCs. These receptors originate from a woman in her fifties or sixties in good health and CMV-seropositive.

The chain recombines TRBV6-5 with TRBJ1-1; D possibly corresponds to TRBD1 (6 bases). This CDR3 has 14 amino acids. Trimming pared 6 bases from V and 8 bases from J, leaving 19 bases between. Germline loops: CDR1 MNHEY, CDR2 SVGAGI. The CDR3 spells CASRRMQGPVEAFF. The CDR3 DNA reads as TGTGCCAGCAGACGCATGCAGGGGCCAGTGGAAGCTTTCTTT.

The chain combines TRBV28 with TRBJ2-7, with a tentative D call TRBD2 (5 bases). The length of the CDR3 is 12 residues. CDR1 is MDHEN and CDR2 is SYDVKM in the germline V gene. Trimming removed 8 bases at V and 2 bases at J, with 10 bases between. The CDR3 reads CASQPGTYEQYF. CDR3 DNA: TGTGCCAGCCAACCGGGGACCTACGAGCAGTACTTC.

Turning to this clone: Compared with germline, one end of the junction differs, possibly owing to a read error. This rearrangement joins TRBV6-1 to TRBJ2-2, with TRBD1 matching 7 bases. This CDR3 contains 15 residues. CDR1 MNHNS and CDR2 SASEGT come from the germline V gene. The CDR3 sequence is CASSEGTANTGELFF. CDR3 bases: TGTGCCAGCAGCGAAGGGACAGCGAACACCGGGGAGCTGTTTTTT.

The chain carries TRBV19 and TRBJ2-5; the D gene is possibly TRBD1 (6 bases). The V end lost 3 bases, the J end lost 7 bases, and 12 bases lay between the germline ends. The CDR3 has 13 residues. Germline loops: CDR1 LNHDA, CDR2 SQIVND (reference sequence). The CDR3 nucleotides read TGTGCCAGTAGTATTGGCCAAGGGGGGACCCAGTACTTC. This encodes CASSIGQGGTQYF.

V and J are TRBV10-3 and TRBJ1-2; D is ambiguous. The V end was cut by 3 bases, the J end by 1 base, with 3 bases between. The CDR3 loop spans 12 amino acids. From germline, CDR1 is ENHRY and CDR2 SYGVKD. The CDR3 is CAISDNNYGYTF. The CDR3 DNA reads as TGTGCCATCAGTGACAATAACTATGGCTACACCTTC.

This sequence joins TRBV6-4 and TRBJ1-1, with D tentatively TRBD1 (5 bases). Germline V gene data show CDR1 as MRHNA and CDR2 as SNTAGT. The CDR3 totals 13 residues. The V end lost 6 bases, the J end lost 3 bases, and 11 bases lay between the germline ends. CDR3: CASSASGYTEAFF. The CDR3 DNA is TGTGCCAGCAGCGCCTCAGGGTACACTGAAGCTTTCTTT.

The chain recombines TRBV5-5 with TRBJ1-2; TRBD1 agrees at 11 bases. This CDR3 region has 15 residues. The ends lost 4 bases at V and 4 bases at J; junction bases unmatched: 6. The germline V gene has CDR1 SGHKS and CDR2 YYEKEE (reference sequence). CDR3 protein: CASSTPGQGVYGYTF. CDR3 DNA: TGTGCCAGCAGCACACCGGGACAGGGGGTCTATGGCTACACCTTC.

The chain carries TRBV27 and TRBJ1-1; no clear D gene. Germline V gene data show CDR1 as MNHEY and CDR2 as SMNVEV (reference sequence). The germline V and J ends were trimmed by 3 bases and 5 bases, with 7 bases remaining between them. The CDR3 extends over 12 amino acids. The CDR3 loop reads CASSLTGTEAFF. The CDR3 nucleotides read TGTGCCAGCAGTTTGACGGGGACTGAAGCTTTCTTT.

The rearrangement uses TRBV7-2 and TRBJ2-1, with 11 nucleotides matching TRBD2. The CDR3 is made up of 16 amino acids. Germline V gene lookup returns CDR1 SGHTA and CDR2 FQGNSA. Trimming at V came to 4 bases and at J to 7 bases, leaving 9 bases not matched to a gene. The CDR3: CASSSDRVAGGNEQFF. DNA of the CDR3: TGTGCCAGCAGCTCGGATAGGGTAGCGGGGGGGAATGAGCAGTTCTTC.